The present T cell receptor (beta chain) was sequenced within a study of T cell responses to AZD1222 COVID-19 vaccine (dated by TCRdb to the early 2020s). Concerning the study at large: Because spike-specific TCR depth and breadth did not differ between the two schedules, AZD1222 recipients who got a second dose at roughly 4 weeks were pooled with those who got a second dose at roughly 12 weeks. TCR sequencing was performed for 230 to 250 trial participants, of whom roughly 200 were given two doses of AZD1222 and around 25 were given two doses of MenACWY control vaccine. Trial participants were enrolled by age into subgroups of 18-55, 56-69 and 70-plus years, and around 140, 26 and 57 TCR-sequenced participants, respectively, were included in these subgroups.

The CDR3 regions of human TCRbeta chains were subjected to immunosequencing. The original pipeline was this. Repertoire TCRs were matched against a reference library of SARS-CoV-2-specific TCRs generated with the MIRA antigen-specificity platform. Breadth was defined as the fraction of unique TCRs that were SARS-CoV-2-associated, and depth was defined as the fraction of total T cells that were SARS-CoV-2-associated. Using the MIRA data, every spike-specific TCR was mapped to the spike region that the TCR reacted to and assigned to either a CD4 or a CD8 class. Log10-transformed breadth and depth values were compared by one-way ANOVA with Sidak's multiple comparisons tests. TCRdb took over this immuneACCESS table, retaining in-frame rearrangements with V and J assigned. Such tables are incomplete; in checked studies, under half of the missing clones stem from an unresolved V gene, and the remainder is unexplained. V, J and clone size derive from that table, while D and trimming were established from the DNA sequence. This sample is represented by around 28,000 clones; more than 70% of them were singletons. The ten largest make up about 5.3% of the sample.

The time point label of this sample denotes: baseline before first vaccination. Vaccinee samples came from UK trials COV001 and COV002, including a single-blind randomized controlled phase 2/3 trial of AZD1222 (ChAdOx1 nCoV-19) in healthy adults. For TCRbeta chain sequencing, PBMC samples from trial participants were taken at day 0 and at day 28 after the second dose. A remark on this clone: No antigen is known for it. Base qualities are missing; no much larger clone stands one base away.

Broad study findings and their caveats: After two AZD1222 doses, both the breadth and the depth of spike-specific TCRs were significantly higher than at day 0 and than in MenACWY recipients. The whole spike protein was spanned by vaccine-associated CD4 TCRs, and dominant responses were seen in regions 160-218 and 743-854. Because no day 14 peak-response samples were available, repertoires were characterized only after the peak T cell response. The 56-69-year group was small, and its depth increase did not reach significance, likely because of low power. Reportedly, almost half of the unique spike-specific TCRs recognized epitopes lying outside the regions that are mutated in the B.1.351 and B.1.1.7 variants. Most participants were white British and females outnumbered males, and the authors suggested that clonal diversity may have been underestimated. Only five to seven AZD1222 recipients were SARS-CoV-2 seropositive at baseline, limiting conclusions about previously exposed vaccinees.

The source was peripheral blood, collected on day 0 of AZD1222 vaccination. The TCR sequence derives from an adult in good health.

The CDR3: CASSLSRTRILGNEQFF. The bases are TGTGCCAGCAGCTTAAGCCGGACTAGAATATTGGGCAATGAGCAGTTCTTC. The chain was built from TRBV7-2 and TRBJ2-1; 7 junctional bases match TRBD2. The CDR3 numbers 17 residues from cysteine through phenylalanine. Only the CDR3 DNA stays, 51 bases, in frame from base 1. The germline V gene provides CDR1 SGHTA and CDR2 FQGNSA. V loses 2 bases at its end and J loses 6 bases; junction bases beyond the gene matches: 13.